One and the same sample provided the 3 T cell receptor beta chains below, sequenced in a study of identical twins (dated by TCRdb to about 2016). The library was prepared using 5' RACE. Sequencing relied on an Illumina HiSeq 2000. TCRdb reprocessed the public reads (quality trimming at Q25 with fastp, clone calling with MiXCR) and kept in-frame beta chains. Records with the same CDR3 protein are collapsed into one entry carrying the most frequent genes and DNA. This sample has 500,000 or so distinct CDR3 sequences in its table, and roughly 13% of those were observed once. The ten biggest clones cover about 1% of the sample. This sample was also put to use in a study of yellow fever vaccine responses in identical twins.

Sequencing was performed on CD4+ T cells sorted from blood. Source of these receptors: a woman aged 18-35 years in good health.

This chain uses TRBV20-1 with TRBJ2-7; 8 nucleotides line up with TRBD1. After removal of 5 bases from V and 2 bases from J, the junction contained 11 bases not matched to a gene. This CDR3 has 15 residues. Germline V CDR1 and CDR2: DFQATT, SNEGSKA (reference sequence). CDR3: CSAAQGAGQAYEQYF. The DNA for the CDR3 is TGCAGTGCTGCCCAAGGGGCGGGACAGGCCTACGAGCAGTACTTC.

This clonotype was seen ten or more times. The chain has TRBV5-1 and TRBJ2-7; the D gene is possibly TRBD2 (5 bases). The CDR3 has 14 residues. Germline V gene sequence: CDR1 SGHRS, CDR2 YFSETQ. Trimming took 1 base from V and 2 from J, leaving 10 bases between them. CDR3 nucleotides: TGCGCCAGCAGCTTGCCCGGGAAGGCCTACGAGCAGTACTTC. Encoded protein: CASSLPGKAYEQYF.

J is TRBJ2-2 and V is TRBV29-1; perhaps D is TRBD1 or TRBD2 (5 bases each). Trimming took 7 bases from V and 7 from J, leaving 19 bases between them. The length of the CDR3 is 14 residues. Germline assignment: CDR1 SQVTM and CDR2 ANQGSEA. CDR3 nucleotide sequence: TGCAGCGCTCGAAAGAGAGGGGCGGACGGGGAGCTGTTTTTT. It yields the protein CSARKRGADGELFF.